The source of this TCR beta chain is a study of T-cell memory formation after mild COVID-19. V was trimmed by 3 bases and J by 0 bases, leaving 14 bases between them. Germline values: CDR1 LGHNT, CDR2 FRNRAP. This CDR3 is 17 amino acids long. TCRdb analysed the 5' RACE reads with MiXCR anew, one entry per CDR3 protein. This sample carries hundreds of thousands of distinct CDR3 sequences, about 20% of them seen once, and the ten largest clones take roughly 8.3%. The V call is TRBV12-5, the J call TRBJ2-2; D ambiguous. This clonotype originated in an adult woman who had mild COVID-19 (a few samples of this study predate the infection). Cell type and time point are not known. Sequenced: PBMCs or a T cell subset sorted from them (not recorded which). CDR3 region: CASGFPYSFANTGELFF. As DNA, the CDR3 is TGTGCTAGTGGTTTCCCCTACAGCTTTGCGAACACCGGGGAGCTGTTTTTT.